This TCR beta chain was found in a study of beta chain features in type 1 diabetes. The overall study: Examined across all samples were about 110,000,000 sorted cells.

Sorting produced populations that all topped 95% purity. General study points: Highly expressing activated T cells could be over-counted with a cDNA template. Shorter TCRB CDR3s, moderately but significantly so, were found in Type 1 diabetes patients in all four CD4+ subsets.

As concerns this clone: Its target is unknown.

This CDR3 is built from 15 residues. Deletions cut 2 bases from V and 8 bases from J, with 17 bases between. The germline CDR1 and CDR2 sequences are SGDLS and YYNGEE. Expressed TCRB transcripts were sequenced, since all the RNA that had been isolated was reverse transcribed. Produced via immunoSEQ multiplex PCR; TCRdb's table is partial and in-frame only. This table has hundreds of thousands of clones, around 15% appearing once. Sequenced: naive CD4+ T cells from blood. The origin of this receptor is a young man with type 1 diabetes. The gene calls are TRBV9 and TRBJ2-1, with D possibly matching TRBD2 (6 bases). This CDR3 is CASSVFPGGEDEQFF. Written as DNA, the CDR3 is TGTGCCAGCAGCGTGTTCCCCGGCGGGGAGGATGAGCAGTTCTTC.